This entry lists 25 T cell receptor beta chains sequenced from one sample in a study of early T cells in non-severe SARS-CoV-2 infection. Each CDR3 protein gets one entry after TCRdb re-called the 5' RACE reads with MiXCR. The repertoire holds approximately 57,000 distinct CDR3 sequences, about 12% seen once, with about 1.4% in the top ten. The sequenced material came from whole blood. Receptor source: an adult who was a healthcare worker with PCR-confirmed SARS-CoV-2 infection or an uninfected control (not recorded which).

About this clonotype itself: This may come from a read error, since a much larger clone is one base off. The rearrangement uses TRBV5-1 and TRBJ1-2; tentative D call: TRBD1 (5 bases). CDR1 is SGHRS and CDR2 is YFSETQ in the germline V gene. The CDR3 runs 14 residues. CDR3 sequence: CASSGGLSGYDYTF. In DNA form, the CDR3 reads TGCGCCAGCAGCGGGGGACTGTCCGGCTATGACTACACCTTC.

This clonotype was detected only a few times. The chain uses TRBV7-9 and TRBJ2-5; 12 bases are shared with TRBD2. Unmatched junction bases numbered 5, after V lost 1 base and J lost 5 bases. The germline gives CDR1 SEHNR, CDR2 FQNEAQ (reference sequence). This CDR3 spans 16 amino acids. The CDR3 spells CASSLEGLAGMETQYF. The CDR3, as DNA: TGTGCCAGCAGCTTAGAAGGACTAGCGGGGATGGAGACCCAGTACTTC.

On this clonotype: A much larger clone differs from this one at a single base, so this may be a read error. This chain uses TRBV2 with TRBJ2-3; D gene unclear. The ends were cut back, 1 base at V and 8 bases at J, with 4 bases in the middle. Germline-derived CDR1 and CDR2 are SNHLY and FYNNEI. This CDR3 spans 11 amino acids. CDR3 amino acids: CASSEDSTQYF. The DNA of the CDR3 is TGTGCCAGCAGTGAAGATAGTACGCAGTATTTT.

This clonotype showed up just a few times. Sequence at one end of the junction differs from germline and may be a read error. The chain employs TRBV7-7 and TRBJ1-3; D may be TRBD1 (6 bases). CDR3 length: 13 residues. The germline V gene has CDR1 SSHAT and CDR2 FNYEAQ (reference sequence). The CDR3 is CASSRDIGNTIYF. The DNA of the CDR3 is TGTGCTAGCAGCCGGGACATTGGAAACACCATATATTTT.

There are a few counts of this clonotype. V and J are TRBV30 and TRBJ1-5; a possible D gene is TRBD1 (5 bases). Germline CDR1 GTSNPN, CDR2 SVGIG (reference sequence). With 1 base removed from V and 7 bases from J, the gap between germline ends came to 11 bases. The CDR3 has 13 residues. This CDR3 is CAWSARGWQPQHF. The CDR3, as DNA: TGTGCCTGGAGTGCCCGGGGCTGGCAGCCCCAGCATTTT. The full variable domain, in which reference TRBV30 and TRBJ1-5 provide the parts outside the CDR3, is SQTIHQWPATLVQPVGSPLSLECTVEGTSNPNLYWYRQAAGRGLQLLFYSVGIGQISSEVPQNLSASRPQDRQFILSSKKLLLSDSGFYLCAWSARGWQPQHFGDGTRLSIL.

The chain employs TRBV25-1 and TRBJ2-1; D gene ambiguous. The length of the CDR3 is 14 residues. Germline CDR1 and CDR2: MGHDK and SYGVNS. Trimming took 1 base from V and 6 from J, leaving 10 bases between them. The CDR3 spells CASSELAPFNEQFF. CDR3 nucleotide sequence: TGTGCCAGCAGTGAATTAGCCCCTTTCAATGAGCAGTTCTTC.

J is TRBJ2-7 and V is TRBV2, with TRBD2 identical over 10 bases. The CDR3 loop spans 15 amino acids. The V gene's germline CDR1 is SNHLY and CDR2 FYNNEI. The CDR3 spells CVARPGLADTYEQYF. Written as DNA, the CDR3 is TGTGTCGCCCGTCCCGGACTAGCGGACACCTACGAGCAGTACTTC.

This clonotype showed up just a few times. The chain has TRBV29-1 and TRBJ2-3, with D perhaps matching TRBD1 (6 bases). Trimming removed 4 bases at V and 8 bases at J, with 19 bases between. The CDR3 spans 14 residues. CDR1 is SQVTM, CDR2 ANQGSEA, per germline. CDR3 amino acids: CSVAVGAARGTQYF. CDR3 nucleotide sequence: TGCAGCGTTGCAGTGGGGGCCGCCCGAGGTACGCAGTATTTT.

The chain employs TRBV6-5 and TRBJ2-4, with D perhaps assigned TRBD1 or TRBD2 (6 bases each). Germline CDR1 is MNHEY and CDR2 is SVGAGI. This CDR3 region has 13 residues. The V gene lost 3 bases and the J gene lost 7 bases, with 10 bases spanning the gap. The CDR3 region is CASSYGGGNIQYF. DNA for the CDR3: TGTGCCAGCAGTTATGGAGGGGGGAACATTCAGTACTTC.

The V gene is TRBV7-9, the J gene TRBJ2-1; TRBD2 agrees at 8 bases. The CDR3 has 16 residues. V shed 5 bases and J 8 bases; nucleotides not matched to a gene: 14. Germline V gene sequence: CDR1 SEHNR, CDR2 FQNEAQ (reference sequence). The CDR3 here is CASSPLQRGIRDEQFF. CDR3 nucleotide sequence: TGTGCCAGCAGCCCGCTTCAGCGGGGGATACGCGATGAGCAGTTCTTC.

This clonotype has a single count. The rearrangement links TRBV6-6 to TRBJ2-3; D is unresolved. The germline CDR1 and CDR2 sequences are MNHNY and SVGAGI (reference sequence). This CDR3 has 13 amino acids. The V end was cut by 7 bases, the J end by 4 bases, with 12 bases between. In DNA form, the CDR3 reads TGTGCCAGCACCCCGAAGGGCGCAGATACGCAGTATTTT. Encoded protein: CASTPKGADTQYF.

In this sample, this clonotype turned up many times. The CDR3 nucleotides are TGTGCCAGCAGAATTGAGAGGGGGAAAACTGAAGCTTTCTTT. Encoded protein: CASRIERGKTEAFF. The chain couples TRBV6-1 to TRBJ1-1; tentatively, D is TRBD1 (6 bases). The CDR3 covers 14 residues. In germline, CDR1 is MNHNS, CDR2 SASEGT. V lost 6 bases and J 5 bases, leaving 16 bases between the germline ends.

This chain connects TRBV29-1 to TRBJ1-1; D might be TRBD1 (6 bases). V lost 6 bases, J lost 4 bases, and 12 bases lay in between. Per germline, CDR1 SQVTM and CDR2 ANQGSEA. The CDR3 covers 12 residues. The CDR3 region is CSVWGRTTEAFF. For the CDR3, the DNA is TGCAGCGTCTGGGGGCGGACCACTGAAGCTTTCTTT. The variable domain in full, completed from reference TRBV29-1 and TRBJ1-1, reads SAVISQKPSRDICQRGTSLTIQCQVDSQVTMMFWYRQQPGQSLTLIATANQGSEATYESGFVIDKFPISRPNLTFSTLTVSNMSPEDSSIYLCSVWGRTTEAFFGQGTRLTVV.

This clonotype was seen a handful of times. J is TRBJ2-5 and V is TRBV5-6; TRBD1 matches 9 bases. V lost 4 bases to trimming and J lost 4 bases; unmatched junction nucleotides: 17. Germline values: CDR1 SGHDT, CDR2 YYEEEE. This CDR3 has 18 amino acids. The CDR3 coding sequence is TGTGCCAGCAGCGCCCCAACCGGGACAGGGAGCCTCGGAGAGACCCAGTACTTC. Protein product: CASSAPTGTGSLGETQYF.

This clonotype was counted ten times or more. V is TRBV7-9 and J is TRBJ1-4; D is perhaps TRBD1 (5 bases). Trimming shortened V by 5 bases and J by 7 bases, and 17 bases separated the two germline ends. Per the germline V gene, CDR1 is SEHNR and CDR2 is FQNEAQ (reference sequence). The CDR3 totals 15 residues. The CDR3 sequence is CASSVGAGAGEKLFF. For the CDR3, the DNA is TGTGCCAGCAGCGTAGGGGCGGGTGCTGGTGAAAAACTGTTTTTT.

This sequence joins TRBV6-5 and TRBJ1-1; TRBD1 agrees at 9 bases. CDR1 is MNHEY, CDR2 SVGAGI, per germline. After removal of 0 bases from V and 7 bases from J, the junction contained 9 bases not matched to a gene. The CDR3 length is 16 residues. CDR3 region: CASSYSSGTGISEAFF. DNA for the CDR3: TGTGCCAGCAGTTACTCCTCTGGGACAGGGATAAGTGAAGCTTTCTTT.

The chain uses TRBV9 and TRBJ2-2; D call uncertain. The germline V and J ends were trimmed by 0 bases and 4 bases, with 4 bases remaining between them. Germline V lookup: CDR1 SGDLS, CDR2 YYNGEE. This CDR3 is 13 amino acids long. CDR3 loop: CASSVVVTGELFF. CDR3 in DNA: TGTGCCAGCAGCGTAGTTGTCACCGGGGAGCTGTTTTTT.

The CDR3 nucleotides read TGTGCCAGCAGCATTAGCGGGGGTTCCAATGAGCAGTTCTTC. It yields the protein CASSISGGSNEQFF. The chain uses TRBV7-9 and TRBJ2-1; 9 bases fit TRBD2. The CDR3 length is 14 residues. The trim removed 5 bases at V and 6 bases at J, leaving 5 bases unmatched. Germline assignment: CDR1 SEHNR and CDR2 FQNEAQ (reference sequence).

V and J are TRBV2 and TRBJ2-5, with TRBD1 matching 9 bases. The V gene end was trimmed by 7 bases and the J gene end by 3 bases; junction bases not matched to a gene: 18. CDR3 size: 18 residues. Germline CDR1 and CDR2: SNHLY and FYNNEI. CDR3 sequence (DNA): TGTGCCAGCAAGGGGGTAAAGGCGGACAGGGGCGGCGAAGAGACCCAGTACTTC. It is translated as CASKGVKADRGGEETQYF. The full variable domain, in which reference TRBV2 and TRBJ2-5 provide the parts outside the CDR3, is EPEVTQTPSHQVTQMGQEVILRCVPISNHLYFYWYRQILGQKVEFLVSFYNNEISEKSEIFDDQFSVERPDGSNFTLKIRSTKLEDSAMYFCASKGVKADRGGEETQYFGPGTRLLVL.

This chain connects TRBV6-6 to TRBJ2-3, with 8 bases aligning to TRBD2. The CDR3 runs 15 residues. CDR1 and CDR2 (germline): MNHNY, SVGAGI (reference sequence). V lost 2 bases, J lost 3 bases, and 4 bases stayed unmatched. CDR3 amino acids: CASSYPGGGTDTQYF. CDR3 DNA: TGTGCCAGCAGTTACCCCGGGGGGGGTACAGATACGCAGTATTTT.

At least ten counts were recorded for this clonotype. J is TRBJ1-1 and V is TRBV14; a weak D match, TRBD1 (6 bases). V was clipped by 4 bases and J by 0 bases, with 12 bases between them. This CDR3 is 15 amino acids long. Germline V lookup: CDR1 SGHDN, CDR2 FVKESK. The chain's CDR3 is CASSRITGMNTEAFF. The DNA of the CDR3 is TGTGCCAGCAGCCGAATAACAGGGATGAACACTGAAGCTTTCTTT.

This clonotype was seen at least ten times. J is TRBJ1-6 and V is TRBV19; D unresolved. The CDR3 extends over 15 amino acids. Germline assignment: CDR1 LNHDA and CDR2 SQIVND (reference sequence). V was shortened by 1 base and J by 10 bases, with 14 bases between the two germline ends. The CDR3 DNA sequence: TGTGCCAGTAGTATAGTGGGCATTTCCTCGTCACCCCTCCACTTT. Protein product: CASSIVGISSSPLHF. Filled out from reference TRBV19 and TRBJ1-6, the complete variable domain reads DGGITQSPKYLFRKEGQNVTLSCEQNLNHDAMYWYRQDPGQGLRLIYYSQIVNDFQKGDIAEGYSVSREKKESFPLTVTSAQKNPTAFYLCASSIVGISSSPLHFGNGTRLTVT.

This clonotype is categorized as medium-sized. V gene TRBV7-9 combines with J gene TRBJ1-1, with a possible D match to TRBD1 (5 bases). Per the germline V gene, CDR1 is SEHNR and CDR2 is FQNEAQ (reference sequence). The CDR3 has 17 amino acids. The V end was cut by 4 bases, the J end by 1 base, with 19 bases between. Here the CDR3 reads CASSWDPVEAGNTEAFF. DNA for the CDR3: TGTGCCAGCAGCTGGGACCCCGTGGAGGCCGGGAACACTGAAGCTTTCTTT.

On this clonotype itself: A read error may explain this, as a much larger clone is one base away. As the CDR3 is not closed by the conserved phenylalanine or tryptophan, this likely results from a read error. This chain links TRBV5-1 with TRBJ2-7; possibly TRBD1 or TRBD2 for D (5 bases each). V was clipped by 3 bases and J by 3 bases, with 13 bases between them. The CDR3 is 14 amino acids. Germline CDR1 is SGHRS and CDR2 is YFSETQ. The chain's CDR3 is CASSSRGRVYEQYS. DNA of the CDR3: TGCGCCAGCAGCTCAAGGGGACGAGTCTACGAGCAGTACTCC.

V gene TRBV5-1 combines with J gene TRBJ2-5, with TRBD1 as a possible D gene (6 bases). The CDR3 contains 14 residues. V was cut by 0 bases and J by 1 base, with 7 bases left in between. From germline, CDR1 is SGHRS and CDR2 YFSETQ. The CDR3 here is CASSLGGLQETQYF. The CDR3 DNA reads TGCGCCAGCAGCTTGGGGGGGCTCCAAGAGACCCAGTACTTC.